The following is a T cell receptor beta chain sequence with its context. Its antigen remains unknown. This sample was taken from a study of T cells after yellow fever vaccination. About the study: SMART-Seq v4 Ultra Low Input handled preparation of low-cell-number fractions. Overall study findings and caveats: Bulk-population clonotypes that are abundant could appear as contaminants in FACS-sorted repertoires. A weaker but faster secondary response was observed, peaking on day 5 versus 15.

Generation of TCR cDNA used 5'RACE template switching (which added a universal primer site and UMIs). TCRdb re-analysed the 5' RACE reads in MiXCR, keeping a single row per CDR3 protein. Of roughly 500,000 distinct CDR3 sequences in the sample, roughly 21% were seen once. The CDR3 contains 15 residues. The J segment lost 7 bases and the V segment lost 0 bases, leaving 5 bases of the junction unmatched. In germline, CDR1 is SGHRS, CDR2 YFSETQ. The TCR sequence derives from a man aged 25 to 40 who received the YFV17D yellow fever vaccine. The chain employs TRBV5-1 and TRBJ1-5; 9 bases are a match to TRBD1. Sample: PBMCs, taken 15 days after the yellow fever booster vaccination. The CDR3 coding sequence is TGCGCCAGCAGCTTGGAGACAGGGGGACGCCAGCCCCAGCATTTT. Translation gives CASSLETGGRQPQHF.